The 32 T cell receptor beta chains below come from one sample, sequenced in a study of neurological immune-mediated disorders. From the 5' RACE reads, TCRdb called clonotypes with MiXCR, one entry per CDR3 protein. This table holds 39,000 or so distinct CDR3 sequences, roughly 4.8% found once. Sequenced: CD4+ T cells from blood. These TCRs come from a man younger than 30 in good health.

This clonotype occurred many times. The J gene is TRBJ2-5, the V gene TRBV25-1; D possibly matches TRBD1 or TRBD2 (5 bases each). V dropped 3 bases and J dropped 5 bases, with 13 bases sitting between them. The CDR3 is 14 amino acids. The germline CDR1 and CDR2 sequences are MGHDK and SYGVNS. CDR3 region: CASSDPGTSETQYF. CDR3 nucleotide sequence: TGTGCCAGCAGTGATCCCGGGACCTCGGAGACCCAGTACTTC.

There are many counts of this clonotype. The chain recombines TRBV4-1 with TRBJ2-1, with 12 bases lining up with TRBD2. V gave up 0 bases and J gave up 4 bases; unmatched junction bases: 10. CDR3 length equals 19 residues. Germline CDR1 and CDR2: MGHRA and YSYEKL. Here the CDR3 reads CASSQELAGGIRDYNEQFF. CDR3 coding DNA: TGCGCCAGCAGCCAAGAACTAGCGGGGGGCATCAGAGATTACAATGAGCAGTTCTTC.

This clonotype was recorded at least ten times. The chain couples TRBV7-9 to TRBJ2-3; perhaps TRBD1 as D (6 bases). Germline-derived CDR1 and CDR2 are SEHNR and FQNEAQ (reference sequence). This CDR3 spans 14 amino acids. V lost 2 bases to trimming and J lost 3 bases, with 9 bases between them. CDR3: CASSLYRATDTQYF. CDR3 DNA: TGTGCCAGCAGCTTATACAGGGCTACAGATACGCAGTATTTT. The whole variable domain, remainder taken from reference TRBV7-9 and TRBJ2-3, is DTGVSQNPRHKITKRGQNVTFRCDPISEHNRLYWYRQTLGQGPEFLTYFQNEAQLEKSRLLSDRFSAERPKGSFSTLEIQRTEQGDSAMYLCASSLYRATDTQYFGPGTRLTVL.

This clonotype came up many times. The CDR3 region is CASSLRGGGTDTQYF. CDR3 DNA: TGTGCCAGCAGCTTGCGCGGGGGAGGCACAGATACGCAGTATTTT. The rearrangement uses TRBV7-3 and TRBJ2-3; 7 positions agree with TRBD2. Germline loops: CDR1 SGHTA, CDR2 FQGTGA. CDR3 size: 15 residues. V lost 3 bases and J lost 1; bases outside the gene matches: 4.

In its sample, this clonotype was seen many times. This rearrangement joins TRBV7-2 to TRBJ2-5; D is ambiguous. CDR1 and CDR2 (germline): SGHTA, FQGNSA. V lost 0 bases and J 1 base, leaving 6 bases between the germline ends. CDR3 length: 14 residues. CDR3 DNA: TGTGCCAGCAGCTTAGCCTACGGCCAAGAGACCCAGTACTTC. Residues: CASSLAYGQETQYF. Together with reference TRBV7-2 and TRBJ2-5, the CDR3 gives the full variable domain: GAGVSQSPSNKVTEKGKDVELRCDPISGHTALYWYRQSLGQGLEFLIYFQGNSAPDKSGLPSDRFSAERTGGSVSTLTIQRTQQEDSAVYLCASSLAYGQETQYFGPGTRLLVL.

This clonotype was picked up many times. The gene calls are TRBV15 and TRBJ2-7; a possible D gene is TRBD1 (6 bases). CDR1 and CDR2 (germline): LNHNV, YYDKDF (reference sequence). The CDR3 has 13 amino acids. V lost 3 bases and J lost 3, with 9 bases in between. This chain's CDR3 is CATSSDRSYEQYF. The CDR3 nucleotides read TGTGCCACCAGCAGCGACAGGAGCTACGAGCAGTACTTC.

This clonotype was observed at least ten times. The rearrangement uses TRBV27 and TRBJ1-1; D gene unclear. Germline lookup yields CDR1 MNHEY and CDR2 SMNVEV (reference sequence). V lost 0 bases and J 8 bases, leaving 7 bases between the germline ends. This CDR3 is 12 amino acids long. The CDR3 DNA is TGTGCCAGCAGTTTATCGGCTCCCGAAGCTTTCTTT. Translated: CASSLSAPEAFF.

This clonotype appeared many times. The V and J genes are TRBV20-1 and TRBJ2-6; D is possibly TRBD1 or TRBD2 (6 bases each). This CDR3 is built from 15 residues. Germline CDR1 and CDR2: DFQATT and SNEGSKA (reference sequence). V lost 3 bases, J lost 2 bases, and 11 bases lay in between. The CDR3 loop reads CSARTRGAGANVLTF. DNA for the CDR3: TGCAGTGCTAGGACGAGGGGGGCTGGGGCCAACGTCCTGACTTTC.

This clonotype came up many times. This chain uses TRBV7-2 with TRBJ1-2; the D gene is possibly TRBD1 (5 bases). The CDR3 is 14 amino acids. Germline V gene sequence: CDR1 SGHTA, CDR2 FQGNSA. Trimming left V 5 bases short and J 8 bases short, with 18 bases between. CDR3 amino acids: CASSQSTRVGGYTF. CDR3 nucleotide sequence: TGTGCCAGCAGCCAGTCGACCAGGGTTGGCGGCTACACCTTC.

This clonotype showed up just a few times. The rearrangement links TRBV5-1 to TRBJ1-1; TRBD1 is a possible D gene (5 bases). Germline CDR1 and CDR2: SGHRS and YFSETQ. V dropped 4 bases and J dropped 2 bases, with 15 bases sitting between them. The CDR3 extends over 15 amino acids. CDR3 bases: TGCGCCAGCAGCCCAGGGCCTCCAAGTAACACTGAAGCTTTCTTT. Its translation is CASSPGPPSNTEAFF.

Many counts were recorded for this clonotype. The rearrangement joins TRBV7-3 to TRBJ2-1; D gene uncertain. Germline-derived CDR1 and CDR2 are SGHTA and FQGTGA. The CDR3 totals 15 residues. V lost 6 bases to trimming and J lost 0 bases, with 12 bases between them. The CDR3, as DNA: TGTGCCAGCAGTAGCCCGATGAGCTCCTACAATGAGCAGTTCTTC. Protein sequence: CASSSPMSSYNEQFF. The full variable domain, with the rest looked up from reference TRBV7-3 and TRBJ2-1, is GAGVSQTPSNKVTEKGKYVELRCDPISGHTALYWYRQSLGQGPEFLIYFQGTGAADDSGLPNDRFFAVRPEGSVSTLKIQRTERGDSAVYLCASSSPMSSYNEQFFGPGTRLTVL.

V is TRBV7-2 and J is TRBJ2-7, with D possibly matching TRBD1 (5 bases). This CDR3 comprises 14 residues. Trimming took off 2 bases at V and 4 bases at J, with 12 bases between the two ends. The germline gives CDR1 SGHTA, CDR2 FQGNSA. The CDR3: CASSLPGSGYEQYF. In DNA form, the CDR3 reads TGTGCCAGCAGCTTACCAGGGTCAGGGTACGAGCAGTACTTC.

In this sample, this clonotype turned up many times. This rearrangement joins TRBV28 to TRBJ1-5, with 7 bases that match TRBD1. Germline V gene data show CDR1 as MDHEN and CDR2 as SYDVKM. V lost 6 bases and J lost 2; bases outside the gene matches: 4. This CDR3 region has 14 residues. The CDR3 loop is CASSQGTGNQPQHF. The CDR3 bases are TGTGCCAGCAGCCAGGGGACAGGCAATCAGCCCCAGCATTTT.

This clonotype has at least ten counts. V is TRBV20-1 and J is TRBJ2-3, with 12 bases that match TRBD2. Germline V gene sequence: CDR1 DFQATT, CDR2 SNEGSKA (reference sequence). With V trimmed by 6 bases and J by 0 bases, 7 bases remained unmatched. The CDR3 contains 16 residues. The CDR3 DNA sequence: TGCAGTGCAACCCAACTAGCGGGGGGTAGCACAGATACGCAGTATTTT. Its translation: CSATQLAGGSTDTQYF.

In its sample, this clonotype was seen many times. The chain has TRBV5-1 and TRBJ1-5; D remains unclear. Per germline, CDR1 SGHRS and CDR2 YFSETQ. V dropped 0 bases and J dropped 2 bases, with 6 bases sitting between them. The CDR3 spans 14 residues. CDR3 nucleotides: TGCGCCAGCAGCTTGGGGGAGGGCAATCAGCCCCAGCATTTT. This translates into CASSLGEGNQPQHF.

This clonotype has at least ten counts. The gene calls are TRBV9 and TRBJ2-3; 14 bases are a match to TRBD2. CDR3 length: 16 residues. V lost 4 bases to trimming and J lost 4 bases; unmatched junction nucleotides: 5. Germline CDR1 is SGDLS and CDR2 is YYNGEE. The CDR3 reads CASSIGLAGGADTQYF. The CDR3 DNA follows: TGTGCCAGCAGCATCGGACTAGCGGGGGGCGCAGATACGCAGTATTTT.

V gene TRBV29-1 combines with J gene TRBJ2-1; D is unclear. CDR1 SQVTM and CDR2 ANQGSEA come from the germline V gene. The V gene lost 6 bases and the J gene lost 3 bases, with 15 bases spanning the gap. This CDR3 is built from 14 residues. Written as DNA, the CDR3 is TGCAGCGTGGGCGTGGGTCCTAGCTACAATGAGCAGTTCTTC. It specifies CSVGVGPSYNEQFF.

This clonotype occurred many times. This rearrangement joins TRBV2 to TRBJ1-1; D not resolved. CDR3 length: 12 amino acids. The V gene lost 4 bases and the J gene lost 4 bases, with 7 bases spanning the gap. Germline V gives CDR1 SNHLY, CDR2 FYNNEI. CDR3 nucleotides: TGTGCCAGCAGTGTATTATCCACTGAAGCTTTCTTT. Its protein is CASSVLSTEAFF.

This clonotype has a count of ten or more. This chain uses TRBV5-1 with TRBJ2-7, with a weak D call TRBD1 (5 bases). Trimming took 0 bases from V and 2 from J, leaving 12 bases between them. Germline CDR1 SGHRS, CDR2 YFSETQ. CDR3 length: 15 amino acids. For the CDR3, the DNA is TGCGCCAGCAGCTTGGAGGCAGGGCGGACCTACGAGCAGTACTTC. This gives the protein CASSLEAGRTYEQYF. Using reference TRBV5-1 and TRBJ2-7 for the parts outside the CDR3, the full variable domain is KAGVTQTPRYLIKTRGQQVTLSCSPISGHRSVSWYQQTPGQGLQFLFEYFSETQRNKGNFPGRFSGRQFSNSRSEMNVSTLELGDSALYLCASSLEAGRTYEQYFGPGTRLTVT.

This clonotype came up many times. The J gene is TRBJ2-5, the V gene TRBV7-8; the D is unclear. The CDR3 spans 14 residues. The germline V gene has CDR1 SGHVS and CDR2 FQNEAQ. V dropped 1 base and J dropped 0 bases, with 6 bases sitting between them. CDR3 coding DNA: TGTGCCAGCAGCTTAGGGGGAAACCAAGAGACCCAGTACTTC. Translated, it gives CASSLGGNQETQYF.

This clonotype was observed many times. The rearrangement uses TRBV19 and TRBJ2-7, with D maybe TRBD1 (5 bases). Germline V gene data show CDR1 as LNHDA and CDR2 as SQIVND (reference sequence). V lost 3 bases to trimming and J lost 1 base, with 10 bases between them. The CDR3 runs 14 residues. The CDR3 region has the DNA TGTGCCAGTAGTATGCCAGGGAATTCCTACGAGCAGTACTTC. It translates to CASSMPGNSYEQYF.

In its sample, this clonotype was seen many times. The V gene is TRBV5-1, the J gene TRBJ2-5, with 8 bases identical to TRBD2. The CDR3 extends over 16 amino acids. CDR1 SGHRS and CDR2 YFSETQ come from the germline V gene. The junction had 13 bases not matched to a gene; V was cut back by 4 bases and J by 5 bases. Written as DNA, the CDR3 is TGCGCCAGCAGCGGAGGTCGGACTAGCTTTCAGGAGACCCAGTACTTC. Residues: CASSGGRTSFQETQYF.

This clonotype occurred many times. The CDR3 nucleotides read TGCGCCAGCAGCAACAGGGGAGGCGAGCAGTACTTC. This gives the protein CASSNRGGEQYF. The J gene is TRBJ2-7, the V gene TRBV5-1; TRBD1 might be the D (7 bases). The CDR3 spans 12 residues. V was clipped by 4 bases and J by 6 bases, with 11 bases between them. Germline CDR1 reads SGHRS; CDR2 reads YFSETQ. Based on the CDR3 plus reference TRBV5-1 and TRBJ2-7, the full variable domain is KAGVTQTPRYLIKTRGQQVTLSCSPISGHRSVSWYQQTPGQGLQFLFEYFSETQRNKGNFPGRFSGRQFSNSRSEMNVSTLELGDSALYLCASSNRGGEQYFGPGTRLTVT.

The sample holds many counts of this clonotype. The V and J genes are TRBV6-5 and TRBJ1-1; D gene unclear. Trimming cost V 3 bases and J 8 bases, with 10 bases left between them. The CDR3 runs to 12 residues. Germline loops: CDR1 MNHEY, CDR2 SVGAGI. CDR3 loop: CASSYLSGEAFF. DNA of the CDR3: TGTGCCAGCAGTTATCTTTCCGGGGAAGCTTTCTTT.

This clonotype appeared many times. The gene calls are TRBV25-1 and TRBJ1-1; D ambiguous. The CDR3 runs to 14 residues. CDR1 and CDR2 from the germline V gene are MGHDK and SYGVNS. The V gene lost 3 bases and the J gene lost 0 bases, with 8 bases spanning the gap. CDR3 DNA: TGTGCCAGCAGTGACTTGGAGGTGAACACTGAAGCTTTCTTT. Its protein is CASSDLEVNTEAFF. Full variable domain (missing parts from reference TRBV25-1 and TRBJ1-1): EADIYQTPRYLVIGTGKKITLECSQTMGHDKMYWYQQDPGMELHLIHYSYGVNSTEKGDLSSESTVSRIRTEHFPLTLESARPSHTSQYLCASSDLEVNTEAFFGQGTRLTVV.

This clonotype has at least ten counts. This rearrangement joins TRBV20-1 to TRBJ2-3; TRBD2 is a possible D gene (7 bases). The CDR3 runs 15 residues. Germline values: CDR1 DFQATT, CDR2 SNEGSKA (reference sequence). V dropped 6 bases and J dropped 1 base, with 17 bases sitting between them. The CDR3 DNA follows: TGCAGTGCCGGGTCTATGGGGGGGCGCACAGATACGCAGTATTTT. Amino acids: CSAGSMGGRTDTQYF.

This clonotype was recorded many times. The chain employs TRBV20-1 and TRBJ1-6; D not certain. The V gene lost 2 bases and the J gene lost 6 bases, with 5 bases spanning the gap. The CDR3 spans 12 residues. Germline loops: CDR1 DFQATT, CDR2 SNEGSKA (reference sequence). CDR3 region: CSARSSNSPLHF. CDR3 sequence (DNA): TGCAGTGCTAGAAGCAGTAATTCACCCCTCCACTTT.

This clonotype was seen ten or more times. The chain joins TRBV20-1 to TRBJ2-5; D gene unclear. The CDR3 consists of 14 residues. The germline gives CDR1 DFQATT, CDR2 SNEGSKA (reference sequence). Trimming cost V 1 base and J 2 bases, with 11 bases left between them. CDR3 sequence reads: CSARGEGIQETQYF. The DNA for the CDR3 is TGCAGTGCTAGAGGAGAAGGAATACAAGAGACCCAGTACTTC.

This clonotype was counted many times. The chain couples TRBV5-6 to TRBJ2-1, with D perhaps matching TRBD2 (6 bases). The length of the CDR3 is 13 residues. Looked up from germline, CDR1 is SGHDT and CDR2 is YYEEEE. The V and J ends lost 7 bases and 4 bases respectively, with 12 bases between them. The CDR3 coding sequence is TGTGCCAGCGGCACGGACTATTACAATGAGCAGTTCTTC. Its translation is CASGTDYYNEQFF.

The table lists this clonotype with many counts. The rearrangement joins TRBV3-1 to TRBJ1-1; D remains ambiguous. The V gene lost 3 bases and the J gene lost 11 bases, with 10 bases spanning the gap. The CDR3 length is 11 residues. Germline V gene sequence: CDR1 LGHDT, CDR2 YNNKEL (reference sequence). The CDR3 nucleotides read TGTGCCAGCAGCCACGGTGCTGGCGCTTTCTTT. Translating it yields CASSHGAGAFF.

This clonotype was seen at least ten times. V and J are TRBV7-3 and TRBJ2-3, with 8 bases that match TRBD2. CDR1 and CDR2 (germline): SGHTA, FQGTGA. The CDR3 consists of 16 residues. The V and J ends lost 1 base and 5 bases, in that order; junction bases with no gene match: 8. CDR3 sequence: CASSLISAGGLDTQYF. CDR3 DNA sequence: TGTGCCAGCAGCTTAATTTCGGCGGGGGGCCTAGATACGCAGTATTTT.

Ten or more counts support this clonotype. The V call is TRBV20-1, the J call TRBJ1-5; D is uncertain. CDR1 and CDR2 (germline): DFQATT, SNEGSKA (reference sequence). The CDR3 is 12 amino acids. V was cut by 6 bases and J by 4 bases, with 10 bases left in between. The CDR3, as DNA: TGCAGTGCCATAGCGGGGAATCAGCCCCAGCATTTT. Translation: CSAIAGNQPQHF.